The TCR beta chain under discussion was sequenced for a study of OX40 agonist ivuxolimab in advanced cancers. Study overall: A male proportion of just over 80% was recorded, with mean age approximately 57 years and range about 20 to 85.

TCRdb's table, derived via immunoSEQ multiplex PCR, lists solely in-frame clones and lacks some. This table has some 58,000 clones, about 90% appearing once. The specimen was CD4+ or CD8+ T cells sorted from blood, collected in a trial of the OX40 agonist ivuxolimab. This sequence originates from an adult with an advanced solid tumor such as melanoma, head and neck, liver or kidney cancer.

CDR3 sequence reads: CASRWNNEQFF. DNA of the CDR3: TGTGCCAGTAGATGGAACAATGAGCAGTTCTTC. V usage is TRBV19 and J usage is TRBJ2-1; D gene unclear. V lost 6 bases and J 5 bases, leaving 5 bases between the germline ends. Germline V gene data show CDR1 as LNHDA and CDR2 as SQIVND (reference sequence). This CDR3 has 11 residues.